This T cell receptor beta chain emerged from a study of regulatory T cells in long-lasting Graves disease. For the study at large: Those with persistent Graves' disease had received antithyroid drugs for over 5 years with positive TSH receptor antibodies.

Study-wide findings and caveats: With persistent disease, TRBV28, TRBJ1-2 and TRBJ2-5 were the favored segments.

This clonotype was recorded many times. Its cognate antigen is unknown. According to the study, TCR beta libraries were built with iRepertoire HTBI primers and CDR3-region Arm-PCR. MiXCR, run by TCRdb on the multiplex PCR reads, gives a single entry per CDR3 protein. The sample has 500,000 to 700,000 distinct CDR3 sequences, roughly 30% seen once. Regarding time point: persistent/refractory GD, antithyroid drugs over 5 years with positive TRAb. There was RNA extracted from PBMCs, and the TCR library was made from it. Tubes containing EDTA received approximately 9.8 milliliters of drawn peripheral blood. Germline loops: CDR1 MDHEN, CDR2 SYDVKM. This CDR3 has 17 residues. The J segment lost 7 bases and the V segment lost 3 bases, leaving 16 bases of the junction unmatched.

This TCR was recovered from a female donor with Graves disease. The chain joins TRBV28 to TRBJ1-2; 8 bases agree with TRBD1. The sample here was peripheral blood mononuclear cells (PBMCs), taken when the disease was refractory, from a patient treated with antithyroid drugs. The CDR3 DNA sequence: TGTGCCAGCAGTTTCCCCCCTCGCCCCGACAGGGGCCTTGGCTACACCTTC. Translation: CASSFPPRPDRGLGYTF.